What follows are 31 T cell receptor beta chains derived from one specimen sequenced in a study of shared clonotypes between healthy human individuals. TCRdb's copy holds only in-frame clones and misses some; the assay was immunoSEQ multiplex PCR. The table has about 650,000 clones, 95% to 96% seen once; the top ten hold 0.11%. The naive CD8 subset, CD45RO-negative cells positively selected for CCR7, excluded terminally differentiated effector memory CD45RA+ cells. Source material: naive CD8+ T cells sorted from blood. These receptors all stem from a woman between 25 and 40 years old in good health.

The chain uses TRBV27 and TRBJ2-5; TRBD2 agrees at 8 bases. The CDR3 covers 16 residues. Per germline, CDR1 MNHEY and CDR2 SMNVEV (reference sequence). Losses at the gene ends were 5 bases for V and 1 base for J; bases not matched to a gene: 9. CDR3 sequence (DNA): TGTGCCAGCAGTCATGGCGGGGGGATACTCCAAGAGACCCAGTACTTC. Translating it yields CASSHGGGILQETQYF.

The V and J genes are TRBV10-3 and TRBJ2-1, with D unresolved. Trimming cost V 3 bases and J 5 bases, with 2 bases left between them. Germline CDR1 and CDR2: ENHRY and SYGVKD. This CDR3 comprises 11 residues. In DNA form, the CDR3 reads TGTGCCATCAGTGACCACAATGAGCAGTTCTTC. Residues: CAISDHNEQFF.

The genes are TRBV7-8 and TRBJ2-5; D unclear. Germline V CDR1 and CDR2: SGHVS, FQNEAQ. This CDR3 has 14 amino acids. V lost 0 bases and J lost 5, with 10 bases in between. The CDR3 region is CASSLAGVLETQYF. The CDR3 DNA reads TGTGCCAGCAGCTTAGCTGGGGTCTTGGAGACCCAGTACTTC.

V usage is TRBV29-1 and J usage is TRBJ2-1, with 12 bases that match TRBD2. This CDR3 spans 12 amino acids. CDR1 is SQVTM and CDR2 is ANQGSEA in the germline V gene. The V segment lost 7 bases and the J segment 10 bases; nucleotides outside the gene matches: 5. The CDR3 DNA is TGCAGCGCAGGACTAGCGGGGTGGGAGCAGTTCTTC. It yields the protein CSAGLAGWEQFF.

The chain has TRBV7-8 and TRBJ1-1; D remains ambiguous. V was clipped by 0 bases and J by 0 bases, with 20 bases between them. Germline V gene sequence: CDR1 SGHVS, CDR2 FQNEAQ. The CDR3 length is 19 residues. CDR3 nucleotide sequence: TGTGCCAGCAGCTTAGCGAAAACAGCAACGTGGCAGATGAACACTGAAGCTTTCTTT. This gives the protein CASSLAKTATWQMNTEAFF.

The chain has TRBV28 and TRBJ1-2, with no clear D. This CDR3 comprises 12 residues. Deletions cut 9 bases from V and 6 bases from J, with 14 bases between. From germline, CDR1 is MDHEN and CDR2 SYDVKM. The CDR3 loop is CASSDGLDGYTF. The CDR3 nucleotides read TGTGCCAGTTCCGATGGGCTAGATGGCTACACCTTC.

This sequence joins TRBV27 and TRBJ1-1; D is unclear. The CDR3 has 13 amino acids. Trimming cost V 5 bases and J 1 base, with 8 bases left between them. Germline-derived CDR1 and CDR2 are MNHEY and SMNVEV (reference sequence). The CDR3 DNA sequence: TGTGCCAGCAGTCAATTCAAGAACACTGAAGCTTTCTTT. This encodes CASSQFKNTEAFF.

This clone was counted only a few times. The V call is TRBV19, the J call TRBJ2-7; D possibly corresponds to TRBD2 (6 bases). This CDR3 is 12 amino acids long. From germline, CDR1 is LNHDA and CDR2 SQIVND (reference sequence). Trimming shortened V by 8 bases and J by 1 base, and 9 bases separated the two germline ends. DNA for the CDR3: TGTGCCAGTGGGGACTTTTCCTACGAGCAGTACTTC. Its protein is CASGDFSYEQYF.

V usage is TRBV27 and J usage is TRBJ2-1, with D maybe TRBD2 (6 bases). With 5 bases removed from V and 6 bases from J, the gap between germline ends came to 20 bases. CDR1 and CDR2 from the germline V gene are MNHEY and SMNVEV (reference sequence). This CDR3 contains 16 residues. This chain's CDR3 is CASSLLLAEGPNEQFF. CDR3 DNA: TGTGCCAGCAGTCTACTCCTGGCGGAGGGCCCCAATGAGCAGTTCTTC.

In DNA form, the CDR3 reads TGTGCCAGCAGCTTAGCGCTCCGGGGAGAGACCCAGTACTTC. Its translation: CASSLALRGETQYF. The chain recombines TRBV7-9 with TRBJ2-5; possible D gene TRBD2, 5 bases. This CDR3 region has 14 residues. V was pared by 0 bases and J by 4 bases, with 9 bases between. CDR1 is SEHNR and CDR2 is FQNEAQ in the germline V gene (reference sequence).

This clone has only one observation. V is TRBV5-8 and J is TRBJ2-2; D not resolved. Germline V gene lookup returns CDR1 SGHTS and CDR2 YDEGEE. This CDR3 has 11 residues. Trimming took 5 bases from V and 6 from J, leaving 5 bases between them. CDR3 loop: CASSPAGELFF. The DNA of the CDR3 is TGTGCCAGCAGTCCTGCCGGGGAGCTGTTTTTT.

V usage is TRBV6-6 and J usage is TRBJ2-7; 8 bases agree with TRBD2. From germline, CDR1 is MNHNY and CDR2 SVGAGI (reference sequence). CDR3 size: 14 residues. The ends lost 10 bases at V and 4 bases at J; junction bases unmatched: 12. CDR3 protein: CATKSRGLGYEQYF. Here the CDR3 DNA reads TGTGCCACCAAGTCGAGGGGACTAGGATACGAGCAGTACTTC.

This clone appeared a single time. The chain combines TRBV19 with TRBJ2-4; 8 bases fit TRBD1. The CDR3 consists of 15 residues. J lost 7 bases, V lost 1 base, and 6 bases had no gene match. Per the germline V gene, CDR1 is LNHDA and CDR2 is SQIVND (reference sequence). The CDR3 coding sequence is TGTGCCAGTAGTATAGTGGCAGGGGGCCGGAACATTCAGTACTTC. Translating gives CASSIVAGGRNIQYF.

CDR3 loop: CASSDRGYQPQHF. The DNA of the CDR3 is TGTGCCAGCAGTGACAGGGGGTATCAGCCCCAGCATTTT. The chain couples TRBV25-1 to TRBJ1-5, with TRBD1 matching 7 bases. V lost 3 bases to trimming and J lost 5 bases; unmatched junction nucleotides: 1. The CDR3 covers 13 residues. Germline loops: CDR1 MGHDK, CDR2 SYGVNS.

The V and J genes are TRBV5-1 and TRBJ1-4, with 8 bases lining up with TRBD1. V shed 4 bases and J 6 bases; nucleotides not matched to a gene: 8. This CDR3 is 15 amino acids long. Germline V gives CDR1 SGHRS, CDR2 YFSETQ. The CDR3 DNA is TGCGCCAGCAGCCTATCAGGGGGCAGCGATGAAAAACTGTTTTTT. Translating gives CASSLSGGSDEKLFF.

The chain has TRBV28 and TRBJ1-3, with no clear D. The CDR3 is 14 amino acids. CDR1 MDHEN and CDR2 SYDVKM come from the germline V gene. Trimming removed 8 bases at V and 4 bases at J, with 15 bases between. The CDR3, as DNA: TGTGCCAGCCTTGCAAGGGTAGCCGGAAACACCATATATTTT. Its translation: CASLARVAGNTIYF.

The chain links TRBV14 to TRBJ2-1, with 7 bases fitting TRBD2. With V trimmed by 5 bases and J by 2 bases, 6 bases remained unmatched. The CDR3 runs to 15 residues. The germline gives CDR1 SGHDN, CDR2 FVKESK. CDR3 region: CASSWASGPYNEQFF. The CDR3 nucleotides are TGTGCCAGCAGCTGGGCTAGCGGCCCCTACAATGAGCAGTTCTTC.

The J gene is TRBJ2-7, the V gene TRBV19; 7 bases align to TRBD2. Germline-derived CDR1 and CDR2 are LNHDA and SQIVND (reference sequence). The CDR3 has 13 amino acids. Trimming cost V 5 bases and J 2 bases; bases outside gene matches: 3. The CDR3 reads CASSDGGTYEQYF. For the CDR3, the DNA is TGTGCCAGTAGTGACGGGGGGACCTACGAGCAGTACTTC.

As DNA, the CDR3 is TGTGCCAGCGGTTGGGTAGCGGGAGGAGATACGCAGTATTTT. It yields the protein CASGWVAGGDTQYF. The chain has TRBV7-6 and TRBJ2-3, with 10 bases identical to TRBD2. CDR1 is SGHVS, CDR2 FNYEAQ, per germline. V gave up 8 bases and J gave up 5 bases; unmatched junction bases: 7. The CDR3 has 14 residues.

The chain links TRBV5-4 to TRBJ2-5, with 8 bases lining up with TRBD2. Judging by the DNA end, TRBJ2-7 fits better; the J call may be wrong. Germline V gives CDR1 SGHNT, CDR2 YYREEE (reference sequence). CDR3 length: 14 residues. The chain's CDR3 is CASSHAGGAYEQYF. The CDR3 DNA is TGTGCCAGCAGCCACGCGGGAGGAGCCTACGAGCAGTACTTC.

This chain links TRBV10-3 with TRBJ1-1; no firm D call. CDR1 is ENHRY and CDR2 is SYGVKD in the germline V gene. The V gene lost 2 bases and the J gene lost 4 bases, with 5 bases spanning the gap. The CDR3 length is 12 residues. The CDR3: CAISERSTEAFF. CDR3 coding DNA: TGTGCCATCAGTGAGCGCAGCACTGAAGCTTTCTTT.

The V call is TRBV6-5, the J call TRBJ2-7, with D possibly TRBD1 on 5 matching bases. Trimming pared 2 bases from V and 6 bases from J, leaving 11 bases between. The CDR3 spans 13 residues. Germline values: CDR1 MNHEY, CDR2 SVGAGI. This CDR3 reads CASSYGMGLEQYF. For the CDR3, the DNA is TGTGCCAGCAGTTACGGGATGGGGCTCGAGCAGTACTTC.

CDR3 protein: CASSSTSGREGEQFF. The CDR3 DNA reads as TGTGCCAGCAGCTCGACTAGCGGGAGGGAAGGTGAGCAGTTCTTC. The V gene is TRBV7-6, the J gene TRBJ2-1, with TRBD2 identical over 14 bases. This CDR3 has 15 residues. Trimming cost V 4 bases and J 9 bases; bases outside gene matches: 5. Germline CDR1 and CDR2: SGHVS and FNYEAQ.

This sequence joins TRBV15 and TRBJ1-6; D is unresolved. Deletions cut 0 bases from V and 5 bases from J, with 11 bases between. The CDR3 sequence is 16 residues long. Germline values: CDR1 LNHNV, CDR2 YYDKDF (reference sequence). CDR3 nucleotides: TGTGCCACCAGCAGAGAGGAGGGCTTTGATAATTCACCCCTCCACTTT. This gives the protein CATSREEGFDNSPLHF.

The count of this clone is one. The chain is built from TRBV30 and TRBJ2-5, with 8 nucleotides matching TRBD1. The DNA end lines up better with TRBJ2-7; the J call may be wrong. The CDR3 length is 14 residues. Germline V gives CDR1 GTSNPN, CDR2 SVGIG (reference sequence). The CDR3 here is CACLARDRPYEQYF. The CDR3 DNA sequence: TGTGCCTGCCTCGCCCGGGACAGGCCCTACGAGCAGTACTTC.

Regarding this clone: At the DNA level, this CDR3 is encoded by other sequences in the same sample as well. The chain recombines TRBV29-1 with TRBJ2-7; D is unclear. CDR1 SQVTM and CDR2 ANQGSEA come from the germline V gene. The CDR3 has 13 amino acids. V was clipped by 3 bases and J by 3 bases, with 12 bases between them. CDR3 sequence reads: CSVENGNSYEQYF. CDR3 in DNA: TGCAGCGTTGAGAACGGAAATAGCTACGAGCAGTACTTC.

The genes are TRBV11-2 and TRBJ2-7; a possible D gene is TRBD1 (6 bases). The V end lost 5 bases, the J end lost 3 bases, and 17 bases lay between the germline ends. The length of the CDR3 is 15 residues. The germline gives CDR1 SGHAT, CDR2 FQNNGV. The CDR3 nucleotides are TGTGCCAGCAGCCCCCCAACAGACAGGAGCTACGAGCAGTACTTC. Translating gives CASSPPTDRSYEQYF.

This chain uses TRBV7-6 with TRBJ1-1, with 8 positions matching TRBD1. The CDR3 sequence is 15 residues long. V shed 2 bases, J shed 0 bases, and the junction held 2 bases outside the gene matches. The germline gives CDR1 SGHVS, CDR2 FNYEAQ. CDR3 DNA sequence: TGTGCCAGCAGCTTAAGGACAGGGATGAACACTGAAGCTTTCTTT. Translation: CASSLRTGMNTEAFF.

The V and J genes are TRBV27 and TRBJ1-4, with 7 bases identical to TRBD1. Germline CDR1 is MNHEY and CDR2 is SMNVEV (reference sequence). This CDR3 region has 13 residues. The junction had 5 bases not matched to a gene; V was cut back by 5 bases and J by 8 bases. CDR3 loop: CASSPGTVEKLFF. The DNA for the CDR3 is TGTGCCAGCAGTCCCGGGACAGTCGAAAAACTGTTTTTT.

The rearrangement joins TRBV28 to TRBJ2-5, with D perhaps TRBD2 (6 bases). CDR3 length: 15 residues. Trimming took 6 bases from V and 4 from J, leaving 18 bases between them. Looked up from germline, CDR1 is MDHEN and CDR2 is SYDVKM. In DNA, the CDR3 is TGTGCCAGCAGCCCCCAGGGAGGTCTTGGAGAGACCCAGTACTTC. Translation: CASSPQGGLGETQYF.

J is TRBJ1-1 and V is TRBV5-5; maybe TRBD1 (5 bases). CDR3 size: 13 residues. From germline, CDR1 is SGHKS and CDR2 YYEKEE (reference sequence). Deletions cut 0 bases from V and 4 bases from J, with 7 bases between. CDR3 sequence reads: CASSLAGSTEAFF. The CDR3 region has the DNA TGTGCCAGCAGCTTGGCAGGGAGCACTGAAGCTTTCTTT.